This T cell receptor beta chain was captured by sequencing in a study of blood T cell repertoires in COVID-19. CDR1 and CDR2 (germline): SGHRS, YFSETQ. The V and J ends lost 5 bases and 0 bases respectively, with 8 bases between them. The CDR3 loop spans 13 amino acids. To note about this clone: The same CDR3 can be traced to other DNA sequences in this sample.

Profiling relied on immunoSEQ multiplex PCR, and the TCRdb table lists in-frame clones only, not all of them. The profile shows approximately 280,000 clones, about 89% of them singletons. The sequenced sample consisted of peripheral blood. The receptor's source is a man between 35 and 55 years old with acute or convalescent COVID-19. The J gene is TRBJ1-1, the V gene TRBV5-1; D is unclear. Here the CDR3 reads CASSLVLNTEAFF. The CDR3 DNA reads as TGCGCCAGCAGTCTCGTCCTGAACACTGAAGCTTTCTTT.